These T cell receptor beta chains were read from a single sample in a study of patients and donors after allogeneic stem cell transplantation. TCRdb reprocessed the RT-PCR reads with MiXCR, giving one entry per CDR3 protein. The profile shows about a million distinct CDR3 sequences, 15% to 20% of them singletons. The specimen sequenced was blood, either unsorted or a sorted T cell fraction (not recorded which). The receptor source for this set is a human donor who was either an allogeneic HSCT recipient or a stem cell or donor lymphocyte infusion donor (not recorded which). It is not recorded whose cells these are; they may come from a transplant donor. The CDR3 runs from the conserved cysteine through the conserved F or W. The D gene is left open where the match is weak. Rows may omit the clone size; those that give it use once, few, many or a size class.

clone_size: NA; v_call: TRBV27; j_call: TRBJ1-6; d_call: NA; cdr3_aa: CATLKLTLGNSPLHF; cdr3_nt: TGTGCCACCCTCAAACTTACGCTTGGTAATTCACCCCTCCACTTT
clone_size: few; v_call: TRBV24-1; j_call: TRBJ1-6; d_call: NA; cdr3_aa: CATSDHRIYNSPLHF; cdr3_nt: TGTGCCACCAGTGATCACCGGATCTATAATTCACCCCTCCACTTT
clone_size: NA; v_call: TRBV15; j_call: TRBJ1-1; d_call: NA; cdr3_aa: CATSRAAGDTEAFF; cdr3_nt: TGTGCCACCAGCAGAGCGGCGGGGGACACTGAAGCTTTCTTT
clone_size: NA; v_call: TRBV20-1; j_call: TRBJ2-3; d_call: NA; cdr3_aa: CSARVGVVTDTQYF; cdr3_nt: TGCAGTGCTAGAGTTGGTGTCGTCACAGATACGCAGTATTTT
clone_size: NA; v_call: TRBV24-1; j_call: TRBJ1-5; d_call: NA; cdr3_aa: CATGDSYNQPQHF; cdr3_nt: TGTGCCACAGGCGACAGCTACAATCAGCCCCAGCATTTT
clone_size: few; v_call: TRBV5-1; j_call: TRBJ2-1; d_call: TRBD2; cdr3_aa: CASSYGLAGELEQFF; cdr3_nt: TGCGCCAGCAGCTACGGACTAGCGGGAGAGCTTGAGCAGTTCTTC
clone_size: NA; v_call: TRBV27; j_call: TRBJ2-1; d_call: NA; cdr3_aa: CASSLSRFGGEDEQFF; cdr3_nt: TGTGCCAGCAGTTTATCCCGGTTCGGTGGAGAGGATGAGCAGTTCTTC
clone_size: few; v_call: TRBV3-1; j_call: TRBJ2-3; d_call: NA; cdr3_aa: CASSQVSGTATDTQYF; cdr3_nt: TGTGCCAGCAGCCAAGTCTCCGGGACCGCGACAGATACGCAGTATTTT
clone_size: many; v_call: TRBV5-1; j_call: TRBJ1-1; d_call: NA; cdr3_aa: CASSLAGRGTTEAFF; cdr3_nt: TGCGCCAGCAGCTTGGCCGGCAGGGGAACCACTGAAGCTTTCTTT
clone_size: few; v_call: TRBV24-1; j_call: TRBJ2-3; d_call: NA; cdr3_aa: CATSDSGGTDTQYF; cdr3_nt: TGTGCCACCAGTGATTCTGGGGGCACAGATACGCAGTATTTT
clone_size: few; v_call: TRBV2; j_call: TRBJ2-1; d_call: NA; cdr3_aa: CASRQPILNEQFF; cdr3_nt: TGTGCCAGCAGACAACCGATACTCAATGAGCAGTTCTTC
clone_size: few; v_call: TRBV9; j_call: TRBJ1-4; d_call: NA; cdr3_aa: CASSVGAGQNRNEKLFF; cdr3_nt: TGTGCCAGCAGCGTCGGGGCAGGTCAAAACCGAAATGAAAAACTGTTTTTT
clone_size: NA; v_call: TRBV20-1; j_call: TRBJ1-2; d_call: TRBD1; cdr3_aa: CSAGGQPPNYGYTF; cdr3_nt: TGCAGTGCCGGGGGACAGCCCCCTAACTATGGCTACACCTTC
clone_size: NA; v_call: TRBV10-2; j_call: TRBJ2-3; d_call: NA; cdr3_aa: CASDGDRTDTQYF; cdr3_nt: TGCGCCAGCGACGGGGACCGCACAGATACGCAGTATTTT
clone_size: NA; v_call: TRBV7-8; j_call: TRBJ2-1; d_call: NA; cdr3_aa: CASSYTTYLEQFF; cdr3_nt: TGTGCCAGCAGCTACACCACCTACCTTGAGCAGTTCTTC
clone_size: NA; v_call: TRBV12-3/TRBV12-4; j_call: TRBJ2-7; d_call: NA; cdr3_aa: CASSFRTASSYKQYF; cdr3_nt: TGTGCCAGCAGTTTCCGGACAGCTAGCTCCTACAAGCAGTACTTC
clone_size: few; v_call: TRBV20-1; j_call: TRBJ2-2; d_call: NA; cdr3_aa: CSARDLGGHTGELFF; cdr3_nt: TGCAGTGCTAGAGATCTGGGCGGTCACACCGGGGAGCTGTTTTTT
clone_size: NA; v_call: TRBV6-2/TRBV6-3; j_call: TRBJ2-7; d_call: TRBD1; cdr3_aa: CASSTKDRSYEQYF; cdr3_nt: TGTGCCAGCAGTACGAAGGACAGGTCCTACGAGCAGTACTTC
clone_size: NA; v_call: TRBV9; j_call: TRBJ1-5; d_call: NA; cdr3_aa: CASSVDVGHNQPQHF; cdr3_nt: TGTGCCAGCAGCGTAGACGTAGGGCACAATCAGCCCCAGCATTTT
clone_size: once; v_call: TRBV4-2; j_call: TRBJ2-2; d_call: NA; cdr3_aa: CASSHPLVKGGELFF; cdr3_nt: TGTGCCAGCAGCCATCCCCTGGTGAAGGGCGGGGAGCTGTTTTTT
clone_size: few; v_call: TRBV14; j_call: TRBJ2-2; d_call: TRBD2; cdr3_aa: CASSRRTSGNTGELFF; cdr3_nt: TGTGCCAGCAGCCGTCGGACTAGCGGGAACACCGGGGAGCTGTTTTTT
clone_size: NA; v_call: TRBV7-6; j_call: TRBJ1-5; d_call: NA; cdr3_aa: CASSLVEDQPQHF; cdr3_nt: TGTGCCAGCAGCTTAGTTGAAGATCAGCCCCAGCATTTT
clone_size: few; v_call: TRBV18; j_call: TRBJ2-2; d_call: TRBD1; cdr3_aa: CASSPSTDRATGELFF; cdr3_nt: TGTGCCAGCTCACCATCTACGGACAGGGCGACCGGGGAGCTGTTTTTT